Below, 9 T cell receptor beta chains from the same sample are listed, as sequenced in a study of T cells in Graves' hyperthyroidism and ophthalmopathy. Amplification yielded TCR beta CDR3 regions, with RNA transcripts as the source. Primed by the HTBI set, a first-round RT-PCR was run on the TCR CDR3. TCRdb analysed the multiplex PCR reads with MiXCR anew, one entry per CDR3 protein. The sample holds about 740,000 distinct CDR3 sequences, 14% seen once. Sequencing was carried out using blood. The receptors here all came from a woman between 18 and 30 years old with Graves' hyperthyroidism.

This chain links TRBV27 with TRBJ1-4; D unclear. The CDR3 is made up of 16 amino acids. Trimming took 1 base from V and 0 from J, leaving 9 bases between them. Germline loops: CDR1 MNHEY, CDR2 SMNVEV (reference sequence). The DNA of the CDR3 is TGTGCCAGCAGTTTATTTTCCATAACAACTAATGAAAAACTGTTTTTT. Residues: CASSLFSITTNEKLFF.

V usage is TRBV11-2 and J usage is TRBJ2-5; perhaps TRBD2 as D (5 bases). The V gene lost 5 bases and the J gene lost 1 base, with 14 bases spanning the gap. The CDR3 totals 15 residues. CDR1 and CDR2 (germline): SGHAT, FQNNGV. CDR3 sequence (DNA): TGTGCCAGCAGCCCACTAGAGCTTACCCAAGAGACCCAGTACTTC. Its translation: CASSPLELTQETQYF.

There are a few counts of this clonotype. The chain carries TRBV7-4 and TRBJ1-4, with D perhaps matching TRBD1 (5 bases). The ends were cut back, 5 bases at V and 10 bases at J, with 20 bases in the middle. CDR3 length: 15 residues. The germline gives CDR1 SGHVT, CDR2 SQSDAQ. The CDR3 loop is CASSIPRRGFVKLFF. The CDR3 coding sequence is TGTGCCAGCAGCATCCCAAGGAGGGGCTTCGTAAAACTGTTTTTT.

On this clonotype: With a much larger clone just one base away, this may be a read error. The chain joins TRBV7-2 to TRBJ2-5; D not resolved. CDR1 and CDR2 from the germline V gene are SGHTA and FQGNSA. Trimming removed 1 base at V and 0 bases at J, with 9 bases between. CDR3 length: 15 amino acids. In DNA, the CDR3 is TGTGCCAGCAGCTTAGTGGTCACACACCAAGAGACCCAGTACTTC. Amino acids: CASSLVVTHQETQYF.

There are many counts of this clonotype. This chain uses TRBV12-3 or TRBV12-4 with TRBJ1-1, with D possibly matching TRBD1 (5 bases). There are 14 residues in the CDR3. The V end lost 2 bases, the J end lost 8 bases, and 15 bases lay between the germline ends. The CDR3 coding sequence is TGTGCCAGCAGTTTAATCGGGGGTGCTGCGGAAGCTTTCTTT. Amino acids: CASSLIGGAAEAFF.

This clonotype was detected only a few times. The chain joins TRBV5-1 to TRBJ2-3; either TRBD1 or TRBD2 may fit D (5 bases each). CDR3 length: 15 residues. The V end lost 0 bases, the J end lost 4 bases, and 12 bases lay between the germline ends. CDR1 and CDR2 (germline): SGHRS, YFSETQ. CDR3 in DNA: TGCGCCAGCAGCTTGGAGCCTCGAGGGGCAGATACGCAGTATTTT. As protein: CASSLEPRGADTQYF.

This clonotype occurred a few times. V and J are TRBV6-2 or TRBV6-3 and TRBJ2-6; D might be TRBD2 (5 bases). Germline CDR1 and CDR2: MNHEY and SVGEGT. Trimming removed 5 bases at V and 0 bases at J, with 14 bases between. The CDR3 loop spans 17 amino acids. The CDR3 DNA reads TGTGCCAGCAGTCGCCTGCCGGGGAGCTCTGGGGCCAACGTCCTGACTTTC. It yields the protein CASSRLPGSSGANVLTF.

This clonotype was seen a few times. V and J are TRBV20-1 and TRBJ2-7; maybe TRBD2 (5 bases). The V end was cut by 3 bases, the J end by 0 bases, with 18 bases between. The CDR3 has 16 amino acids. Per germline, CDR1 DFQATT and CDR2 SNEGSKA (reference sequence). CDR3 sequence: CSASGLEAASSYEQYF. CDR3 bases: TGCAGTGCTAGTGGGCTGGAGGCAGCGAGCTCCTACGAGCAGTACTTC.

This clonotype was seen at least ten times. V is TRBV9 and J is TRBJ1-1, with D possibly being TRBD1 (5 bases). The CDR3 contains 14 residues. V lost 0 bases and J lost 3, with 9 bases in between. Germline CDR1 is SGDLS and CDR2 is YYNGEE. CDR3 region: CASSVEQAYTEAFF. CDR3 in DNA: TGTGCCAGCAGCGTAGAACAGGCTTACACTGAAGCTTTCTTT. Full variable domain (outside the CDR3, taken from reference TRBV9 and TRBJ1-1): DSGVTQTPKHLITATGQRVTLRCSPRSGDLSVYWYQQSLDQGLQFLIQYYNGEERAKGNILERFSAQQFPDLHSELNLSSLELGDSALYFCASSVEQAYTEAFFGQGTRLTVV.